The 12 T cell receptor beta chains listed next were all sequenced from one sample in a study of graft-versus-host responses after intestinal transplantation. Their antigens are not known. The data were produced by immunoSEQ multiplex PCR, yet TCRdb's version contains in-frame clones alone and is incomplete. Altogether more than 90,000 clones are present, over 85% being singletons, with the ten largest covering about 0.5%. The sample in question was unstimulated CD8+ T cells sorted from spleen or lymph node cells, obtained before intestinal transplant. The source is a human donor who received an intestinal transplant.

The chain recombines TRBV6-1 with TRBJ2-5; a possible D gene is TRBD1 (5 bases). TRBJ2-7 explains the end of the DNA better; the J call may be wrong. The CDR3 loop spans 14 amino acids. The V gene's germline CDR1 is MNHNS and CDR2 SASEGT. CDR3 sequence reads: CASSVVQGSYEQYF. Here the CDR3 DNA reads TGTGCCAGCAGTGTAGTTCAGGGTTCCTACGAGCAGTACTTC.

The DNA for the CDR3 is TGTGCCAGCAGCTTAGCGACAGGCCAAAAGGCCTACGAGCAGTACTTC. This translates into CASSLATGQKAYEQYF. J is TRBJ2-7 and V is TRBV11-1; weak D call: TRBD1 (6 bases). The V gene lost 0 bases and the J gene lost 2 bases, with 14 bases spanning the gap. The CDR3 loop spans 16 amino acids. CDR1 is SGHAT and CDR2 is FQDESV in the germline V gene (reference sequence). The complete variable domain, with remaining parts taken from reference TRBV11-1 and TRBJ2-7, reads EAEVAQSPRYKITEKSQAVAFWCDPISGHATLYWYRQILGQGPELLVQFQDESVVDDSQLPKDRFSAERLKGVDSTLKIQPAELGDSAMYLCASSLATGQKAYEQYFGPGTRLTVT.

The genes are TRBV19 and TRBJ2-6; no definite D call. V lost 7 bases and J 2 bases, leaving 9 bases between the germline ends. This CDR3 is built from 14 residues. Germline CDR1 reads LNHDA; CDR2 reads SQIVND (reference sequence). DNA for the CDR3: TGTGCCAGTACCGCAGGTACTGGGGCCAACGTCCTGACTTTC. Translated: CASTAGTGANVLTF.

The chain employs TRBV4-3 and TRBJ1-2; 7 bases map to TRBD1. The V gene end was trimmed by 1 base and the J gene end by 2 bases; junction bases not matched to a gene: 4. The germline CDR1 and CDR2 sequences are LGHNA and YSLEER. The CDR3 totals 15 residues. In nucleotides, the CDR3 is TGCGCCAGCAGCCAAGGACAGGGCCAAAACTATGGCTACACCTTC. Translating gives CASSQGQGQNYGYTF.

V gene TRBV9 combines with J gene TRBJ1-1; possibly TRBD1 for D (5 bases). The CDR3 length is 13 residues. In germline, CDR1 is SGDLS, CDR2 YYNGEE. V lost 3 bases and J lost 5, with 11 bases in between. CDR3 nucleotides: TGTGCCAGCAGCGACAGCGGGGGGACTGAAGCTTTCTTT. Translating it yields CASSDSGGTEAFF.

The gene calls are TRBV30 and TRBJ1-1, with a weak D call TRBD1 (6 bases). V was shortened by 5 bases and J by 8 bases, with 15 bases between the two germline ends. CDR1 is GTSNPN and CDR2 is SVGIG in the germline V gene (reference sequence). CDR3 length: 12 amino acids. CDR3 in amino acids: CAWEPGTLEAFF. CDR3 coding DNA: TGTGCCTGGGAACCCGGGACATTGGAAGCTTTCTTT. The variable domain in full, with the rest retrieved from reference TRBV30 and TRBJ1-1, is SQTIHQWPATLVQPVGSPLSLECTVEGTSNPNLYWYRQAAGRGLQLLFYSVGIGQISSEVPQNLSASRPQDRQFILSSKKLLLSDSGFYLCAWEPGTLEAFFGQGTRLTVV.

In this sample, this clone turned up once. The J gene is TRBJ1-1, the V gene TRBV30, with D uncertain. V shed 0 bases and J shed 0 bases, with 11 bases lying between them. The CDR3 runs 15 residues. Germline V CDR1 and CDR2: GTSNPN, SVGIG (reference sequence). CDR3 sequence reads: CAWSVTGVMNTEAFF. The CDR3 coding sequence is TGTGCCTGGAGTGTGACCGGAGTAATGAACACTGAAGCTTTCTTT.

This sequence joins TRBV30 and TRBJ2-1; TRBD1 is a possible D gene (7 bases). Germline CDR1 and CDR2: GTSNPN and SVGIG (reference sequence). The length of the CDR3 is 14 residues. Trimming left V 0 bases short and J 7 bases short, with 13 bases between. This CDR3 reads CAWSVGAGGNEQFF. The CDR3 coding sequence is TGTGCCTGGAGTGTAGGGGCAGGGGGGAATGAGCAGTTCTTC.

The CDR3 sequence is CASSPWGGTEKLFF. The CDR3 region has the DNA TGTGCCAGCTCACCGTGGGGGGGAACAGAAAAACTGTTTTTT. This rearrangement joins TRBV18 to TRBJ1-4; maybe TRBD1 (5 bases). Looked up from germline, CDR1 is KGHSH and CDR2 is LQKENI. Deletions cut 3 bases from V and 8 bases from J, with 13 bases between. This CDR3 spans 14 amino acids.

The chain couples TRBV4-1 to TRBJ1-2; no firm D call. The CDR3 spans 15 residues. The ends were cut back, 0 bases at V and 2 bases at J, with 10 bases in the middle. Germline V gene data show CDR1 as MGHRA and CDR2 as YSYEKL. CDR3 in amino acids: CASSQDPGVNYGYTF. As DNA, the CDR3 is TGCGCCAGCAGCCAAGATCCAGGCGTAAACTATGGCTACACCTTC.

CDR3 coding DNA: TGTGCCAGTAGTATAGCGGCTAGCGGCCATAATGAGCAGTTCTTC. Translating it yields CASSIAASGHNEQFF. The chain joins TRBV19 to TRBJ2-1; TRBD2 matches 7 bases. Germline values: CDR1 LNHDA, CDR2 SQIVND (reference sequence). Unmatched junction bases numbered 7, after V lost 1 base and J lost 7 bases. This CDR3 has 15 residues.

J is TRBJ2-3 and V is TRBV6-5; D unclear. Trimming removed 0 bases at V and 5 bases at J, with 12 bases between. This CDR3 region has 15 residues. CDR1 and CDR2 from the germline V gene are MNHEY and SVGAGI. The CDR3 here is CASSYSTLGVDTQYF. The CDR3 bases are TGTGCCAGCAGTTACTCGACCCTTGGAGTAGATACGCAGTATTTT.